One sample yielded the 24 T cell receptor beta chains listed below, sequenced in a study of T cells after posttransplantation cyclophosphamide. A marrow graft followed busulfan-fludarabine conditioning, with cyclophosphamide on days +3 and +4. The data were produced by immunoSEQ multiplex PCR, yet TCRdb's version contains in-frame clones alone and is incomplete. The sample offers about 14,000 clones and no singletons, the top ten holding about 21%. The sample was PBMCs, taken more than 1,000 days after allogeneic stem cell transplant with posttransplant cyclophosphamide. The receptor set was obtained from a female patient aged 35-55 years who received an allogeneic stem cell transplant from a related donor, was CMV-positive, and had no GVHD. The T cells may partly be graft donor cells.

In its sample, this clone was seen a few times. The rearrangement links TRBV5-4 to TRBJ1-1; 7 bases are shared with TRBD1. Germline V lookup: CDR1 SGHNT, CDR2 YYREEE (reference sequence). This CDR3 has 15 amino acids. The ends lost 0 bases at V and 2 bases at J; junction bases unmatched: 4. The DNA for the CDR3 is TGTGCCAGCAGCTTGGGTGGGACAGTTAACACTGAAGCTTTCTTT. This encodes CASSLGGTVNTEAFF.

The chain employs TRBV2 and TRBJ1-2; D is perhaps TRBD1 (6 bases). Trimming removed 8 bases at V and 6 bases at J, with 22 bases between. The CDR3 contains 15 residues. Looked up from germline, CDR1 is SNHLY and CDR2 is FYNNEI. CDR3 sequence (DNA): TGTGCCAGCCACCGAGGTGGCAGGGGTAGGGATGGCTACACCTTC. Protein: CASHRGGRGRDGYTF. Full variable domain (outside the CDR3, taken from reference TRBV2 and TRBJ1-2): EPEVTQTPSHQVTQMGQEVILRCVPISNHLYFYWYRQILGQKVEFLVSFYNNEISEKSEIFDDQFSVERPDGSNFTLKIRSTKLEDSAMYFCASHRGGRGRDGYTFGSGTRLTVV.

This clone occurred a few times. A much larger clone is a single base away; this may be a read error. Other DNA sequences in this specimen translate into the identical CDR3. The V gene is TRBV7-3, the J gene TRBJ2-1; 8 bases align to TRBD2. Germline CDR1 is SGHTA and CDR2 is FQGTGA. CDR3 size: 15 residues. CDR3 sequence: CASSFFAGGNNEQFF. CDR3 DNA: TGTGCCAGTAGCTTCTTTGCGGGGGGAAACAATGAGCAGTTCTTC. Combining the CDR3 with reference TRBV7-3 and TRBJ2-1 gives the whole variable domain GAGVSQTPSNKVTEKGKYVELRCDPISGHTALYWYRQSLGQGPEFLIYFQGTGAADDSGLPNDRFFAVRPEGSVSTLKIQRTERGDSAVYLCASSFFAGGNNEQFFGPGTRLTVL.

This chain links TRBV15 with TRBJ1-1, with unresolved D. Germline loops: CDR1 LNHNV, CDR2 YYDKDF (reference sequence). Trimming left V 5 bases short and J 1 base short, with 5 bases between. This CDR3 contains 12 residues. Written as DNA, the CDR3 is TGTGCCACCAGCCAGGAGAACACTGAAGCTTTCTTT. This codes for CATSQENTEAFF.

This clone has just a few counts. CDR3: CASSETSGGPDTQYF. For the CDR3, the DNA is TGTGCCAGCAGCGAGACTAGCGGGGGGCCAGATACGCAGTATTTT. The chain carries TRBV6-4 and TRBJ2-3; 13 bases match TRBD2. This CDR3 region has 15 residues. Per germline, CDR1 MRHNA and CDR2 SNTAGT. V trimming: 6 bases; J trimming: 4 bases; junction bases outside the gene matches: 4.

This clone has a count of ten or more. V gene TRBV28 combines with J gene TRBJ2-7; maybe TRBD1 (5 bases). There are 15 residues in the CDR3. The germline V gene encodes CDR1 MDHEN and CDR2 SYDVKM. V lost 4 bases, J lost 4 bases, and 17 bases lay in between. The chain's CDR3 is CASSYQSQVGYEQYF. CDR3 bases: TGTGCCAGCAGTTATCAGTCACAGGTGGGGTACGAGCAGTACTTC.

This clone was observed at least ten times. The gene calls are TRBV6-6 and TRBJ1-5; no reliable D call. This CDR3 region has 14 residues. Germline V gene lookup returns CDR1 MNHNY and CDR2 SVGAGI (reference sequence). Between the trimmed V and J ends, which lost 3 bases and 4 bases, there was a span of 10 bases. The DNA for the CDR3 is TGTGCCAGCAGTTATCGTCAGGCGAATCAGCCCCAGCATTTT. Protein product: CASSYRQANQPQHF.

This clone was recorded many times. The rearrangement links TRBV18 to TRBJ2-3; the match to TRBD1 covers 7 bases. The CDR3 is 14 amino acids. V shed 6 bases, J shed 7 bases, and the junction held 10 bases outside the gene matches. Germline V gives CDR1 KGHSH, CDR2 LQKENI. The CDR3 region is CASSHQGTEYTQYF. Here the CDR3 DNA reads TGTGCCAGCTCTCACCAGGGGACAGAGTATACGCAGTATTTT.

This clone came up a few times. The rearrangement uses TRBV23-1 and TRBJ2-7, with a tentative D call TRBD2 (6 bases). TRBV23-1 is an ORF, with its function uncertain. This CDR3 contains 16 residues. V was shortened by 4 bases and J by 1 base, with 17 bases between the two germline ends. The DNA of the CDR3 is TGCGCCAGCAGTCGACCGGGACTCGCAGTGTCCTACGAGCAGTACTTC. This encodes CASSRPGLAVSYEQYF.

In its sample, this clone was seen many times. The chain combines TRBV5-6 with TRBJ2-5, with 7 bases lining up with TRBD2. The CDR3 consists of 17 residues. From germline, CDR1 is SGHDT and CDR2 YYEEEE. V was clipped by 0 bases and J by 1 base; unmatched bases: 9. The CDR3 protein is CASSLVVGGNFQETQYF. CDR3 nucleotides: TGTGCCAGCAGCTTGGTTGTGGGGGGGAATTTCCAAGAGACCCAGTACTTC.

This clone was observed many times. The rearrangement joins TRBV11-2 to TRBJ1-5, with D hard to call. Between the trimmed V and J ends, which lost 0 bases and 0 bases, there was a span of 6 bases. CDR1 is SGHAT, CDR2 FQNNGV, per germline. The CDR3 consists of 15 residues. The CDR3 region has the DNA TGTGCCAGCAGCTTAGAAGGGAGTAGCAATCAGCCCCAGCATTTT. Translating gives CASSLEGSSNQPQHF.

This clone appeared many times. The chain couples TRBV2 to TRBJ2-5; TRBD2 matches 15 bases. The CDR3 is 16 residues long. Germline trimming cut 6 bases from V and 5 bases from J; bases unmatched to any gene: 7. The germline V gene encodes CDR1 SNHLY and CDR2 FYNNEI. CDR3 loop: CASRRTSGGVGETQYF. DNA for the CDR3: TGTGCCAGCAGACGGACTAGCGGGGGGGTGGGGGAGACCCAGTACTTC.

This clone has more than one count but fewer than ten. This chain uses TRBV6-6 with TRBJ1-6; no clear D gene. The CDR3 has 16 amino acids. Germline V gene sequence: CDR1 MNHNY, CDR2 SVGAGI (reference sequence). V shed 2 bases and J shed 3 bases, with 11 bases lying between them. The CDR3 DNA sequence: TGTGCCAGCAGTTACCGGGGAGGAGACTATAATTCACCCCTCCACTTT. Translation: CASSYRGGDYNSPLHF.

This clone came up many times. The chain is built from TRBV5-1 and TRBJ1-1, with a tentative D call TRBD1 (6 bases). The CDR3 consists of 15 residues. Trimming took off 4 bases at V and 2 bases at J, with 15 bases between the two ends. Germline V CDR1 and CDR2: SGHRS, YFSETQ. The CDR3 region has the DNA TGCGCCAGCAGCAACGGGGGGGCGCGAAACACTGAAGCTTTCTTT. Its protein product is CASSNGGARNTEAFF.

This clone was observed many times. The gene calls are TRBV6-1 and TRBJ2-5; D remains ambiguous. Deletions cut 7 bases from V and 0 bases from J, with 15 bases between. There are 15 residues in the CDR3. Per germline, CDR1 MNHNS and CDR2 SASEGT. The CDR3 region is CASNLGSPYQETQYF. The CDR3 DNA reads TGTGCCAGCAATTTGGGCTCGCCGTACCAAGAGACCCAGTACTTC.

This clone has at least ten counts. The chain combines TRBV5-1 with TRBJ1-1; 8 nucleotides line up with TRBD1. This CDR3 has 15 residues. The V segment lost 1 base and the J segment 0 bases; nucleotides outside the gene matches: 2. The germline gives CDR1 SGHRS, CDR2 YFSETQ. The CDR3 DNA is TGCGCCAGCAGCTTGCCGGGACAGGTGAACACTGAAGCTTTCTTT. Translation: CASSLPGQVNTEAFF. The full variable domain, completed using reference TRBV5-1 and TRBJ1-1, is KAGVTQTPRYLIKTRGQQVTLSCSPISGHRSVSWYQQTPGQGLQFLFEYFSETQRNKGNFPGRFSGRQFSNSRSEMNVSTLELGDSALYLCASSLPGQVNTEAFFGQGTRLTVV.

This chain joins TRBV6-4 and TRBJ1-1; D perhaps matches TRBD1 (5 bases). Germline V lookup: CDR1 MRHNA, CDR2 SNTAGT. The CDR3 sequence is 13 residues long. Deletions cut 4 bases from V and 1 base from J, with 7 bases between. CDR3 residues: CASSATENTEAFF. The CDR3, as DNA: TGTGCCAGCAGTGCGACAGAGAACACTGAAGCTTTCTTT.

This clone was observed at least ten times. V gene TRBV18 combines with J gene TRBJ1-2, with 7 bases identical to TRBD1. CDR3 length equals 14 residues. The V and J ends lost 1 base and 3 bases, in that order; junction bases with no gene match: 2. CDR1 is KGHSH, CDR2 LQKENI, per germline. The DNA for the CDR3 is TGTGCCAGCTCACCACGGCAGGGGGACTATGGCTACACCTTC. Translated: CASSPRQGDYGYTF.

This clone was seen repeatedly, ten times or more. The CDR3 region is CASSYDSFSYEQYF. The CDR3 coding sequence is TGTGCCAGCAGCTATGACAGTTTCTCCTACGAGCAGTACTTC. The chain employs TRBV7-6 and TRBJ2-7; TRBD1 is a possible D gene (5 bases). The CDR3 length is 14 residues. The germline V gene has CDR1 SGHVS and CDR2 FNYEAQ. The V end was cut by 4 bases, the J end by 0 bases, with 10 bases between. The full variable domain, in which reference TRBV7-6 and TRBJ2-7 provide the parts outside the CDR3, is GAGVSQSPRYKVTKRGQDVALRCDPISGHVSLYWYRQALGQGPEFLTYFNYEAQQDKSGLPNDRFSAERPEGSISTLTIQRTEQRDSAMYRCASSYDSFSYEQYFGPGTRLTVT.

The rearrangement joins TRBV9 to TRBJ2-5; no reliable D call. CDR1 and CDR2 from the germline V gene are SGDLS and YYNGEE. The CDR3 consists of 10 residues. This CDR3 reads CEQVRETQYF. As DNA, the CDR3 is TGTGAGCAGGTCAGGGAGACCCAGTACTTC.

This clone was recorded at least ten times. V and J are TRBV27 and TRBJ2-7, with D perhaps TRBD1 (5 bases). The CDR3 spans 13 residues. CDR1 and CDR2 (germline): MNHEY, SMNVEV (reference sequence). Trimming took off 3 bases at V and 3 bases at J, with 9 bases between the two ends. CDR3 coding DNA: TGTGCCAGCAGTTTTTGGCAGGGCTACGAGCAGTACTTC. This sequence encodes CASSFWQGYEQYF.

The chain uses TRBV5-1 and TRBJ1-2; weak D call: TRBD1 (6 bases). CDR3 length: 15 residues. The germline CDR1 and CDR2 sequences are SGHRS and YFSETQ. V gave up 2 bases and J gave up 3 bases, with 14 bases separating them. CDR3 nucleotides: TGCGCCAGCAGCTTCTCCACAGGGAAGGACTATGGCTACACCTTC. It is translated as CASSFSTGKDYGYTF.

This clone was picked up many times. This sequence joins TRBV28 and TRBJ1-3; TRBD1 is a possible D gene (5 bases). Looked up from germline, CDR1 is MDHEN and CDR2 is SYDVKM. V was shortened by 8 bases and J by 0 bases, with 11 bases between the two germline ends. There are 14 residues in the CDR3. The DNA of the CDR3 is TGTGCCAGCGGATCGACAGCCTCTGGAAACACCATATATTTT. The encoded protein is CASGSTASGNTIYF.

Ten or more counts support this clone. The J gene is TRBJ2-1, the V gene TRBV5-5; the match to TRBD1 covers 8 bases. Germline CDR1 SGHKS, CDR2 YYEKEE (reference sequence). The J segment lost 4 bases and the V segment lost 5 bases, leaving 5 bases of the junction unmatched. This CDR3 comprises 14 residues. CDR3 nucleotides: TGTGCCAGCAGTCAGGGGGCGCGATACAATGAGCAGTTCTTC. Its protein product is CASSQGARYNEQFF. The full variable domain, with the rest looked up from reference TRBV5-5 and TRBJ2-1, is DAGVTQSPTHLIKTRGQQVTLRCSPISGHKSVSWYQQVLGQGPQFIFQYYEKEERGRGNFPDRFSARQFPNYSSELNVNALLLGDSALYLCASSQGARYNEQFFGPGTRLTVL.